This passage covers 22 T cell receptor beta chains from one sample sequenced in a study of identical twins. TCRdb itself ran the 5' RACE reads through MiXCR, one entry per CDR3 protein. The sample has just over 450,000 distinct CDR3 sequences; around 14% are singletons. These data also featured in a second study, about yellow fever vaccine responses in identical twins.

The sample comprised CD4+ T cells sorted from blood. These receptors were collected from a woman in her late teens or twenties in good health.

The chain couples TRBV24-1 to TRBJ2-7; TRBD1 matches at 7 bases. J gave up 1 base and V 3 bases, and 2 bases lay outside the gene matches. Germline CDR1 and CDR2: KGHDR and SFDVKD. This CDR3 has 14 residues. The CDR3 DNA follows: TGTGCCACCAGTGATCCGGGACAGTCCTACGAGCAGTACTTC. Residues: CATSDPGQSYEQYF.

This clonotype appeared many times. The rearrangement joins TRBV11-2 to TRBJ2-3; TRBD2 aligns across 8 bases. The CDR3 has 14 amino acids. V lost 4 bases and J lost 3; bases outside the gene matches: 3. In germline, CDR1 is SGHAT, CDR2 FQNNGV. CDR3 loop: CASSSGLGTDTQYF. In DNA, the CDR3 is TGTGCCAGCAGCTCGGGACTAGGTACAGATACGCAGTATTTT.

V usage is TRBV6-1 and J usage is TRBJ2-4; D gene uncertain. Germline CDR1 is MNHNS and CDR2 is SASEGT. V was cut by 6 bases and J by 3 bases, with 15 bases left in between. The CDR3 runs 15 residues. Written as DNA, the CDR3 is TGTGCCAGCAGCAACTTCATTGGGGACAAAAACATTCAGTACTTC. Translated: CASSNFIGDKNIQYF.

This clonotype has just a few counts. The chain joins TRBV21-1 to TRBJ2-7; the D call in the table, TRBD1, was not verified against the DNA. TRBV21-1 corresponds to a pseudogene. This CDR3 has 18 residues. In DNA form, the CDR3 reads TGTGCCAGCAGCAAAGGGAGAGGGGTACCGCACTTCTCCTACGAGCAGTACTTC. It encodes CASSKGRGVPHFSYEQYF.

The chain employs TRBV27 and TRBJ2-5; no clear D gene. The germline V gene has CDR1 MNHEY and CDR2 SMNVEV (reference sequence). The CDR3 has 15 residues. The V end lost 9 bases, the J end lost 4 bases, and 21 bases lay between the germline ends. In nucleotides, the CDR3 is TGTGCCAGTAAAAAAATGCGGCCCCCGAGAGAGACCCAGTACTTC. It specifies CASKKMRPPRETQYF.

V and J are TRBV12-3 or TRBV12-4 and TRBJ2-2; D perhaps matches TRBD1 (6 bases). This CDR3 contains 16 residues. The V end was cut by 2 bases, the J end by 6 bases, with 16 bases between. The CDR3 bases are TGTGCCAGCAGTTTAAGCCAGGGGTTCTACTCCGGGGAGCTGTTTTTT. Amino acid sequence: CASSLSQGFYSGELFF.

This clonotype was counted between two and nine times. V and J are TRBV20-1 and TRBJ2-7, with 11 bases aligning to TRBD2. V trimming: 3 bases; J trimming: 3 bases; junction bases outside the gene matches: 7. Germline V CDR1 and CDR2: DFQATT, SNEGSKA (reference sequence). The length of the CDR3 is 15 residues. CDR3: CSASGATSGGYEQYF. The DNA of the CDR3 is TGCAGTGCTAGTGGGGCCACTAGCGGGGGCTACGAGCAGTACTTC.

In this sample, this clonotype turned up a few times. As DNA, the CDR3 is TGTGCCAGCAGTTATCCGGGACGGAGCTCCTACGAGCAGTACTTC. Its protein product is CASSYPGRSSYEQYF. This sequence joins TRBV7-8 and TRBJ2-7; D might be TRBD1 or TRBD2, each matching 5 bases. V was cut by 6 bases and J by 0 bases, with 15 bases left in between. Germline values: CDR1 SGHVS, CDR2 FQNEAQ. This CDR3 has 15 residues.

The V and J genes are TRBV20-1 and TRBJ2-3; possible D gene TRBD1, 5 bases. The V gene lost 0 bases and the J gene lost 1 base, with 11 bases spanning the gap. The CDR3 totals 15 residues. The V gene's germline CDR1 is DFQATT and CDR2 SNEGSKA (reference sequence). CDR3 coding DNA: TGCAGTGCTAGAGATCAGGGTCTGGGCACAGATACGCAGTATTTT. Translation gives CSARDQGLGTDTQYF.

V and J are TRBV7-9 and TRBJ2-7; D is unclear. V was pared by 4 bases and J by 7 bases, with 8 bases between. There are 11 residues in the CDR3. The germline V gene has CDR1 SEHNR and CDR2 FQNEAQ (reference sequence). The CDR3, as DNA: TGTGCCAGCAGCTCTTCGCGGGAGCAGTACTTC. This gives the protein CASSSSREQYF.

The genes are TRBV28 and TRBJ2-3; D possibly matches TRBD1 or TRBD2 (6 bases each). Germline V gene lookup returns CDR1 MDHEN and CDR2 SYDVKM. The CDR3 loop spans 14 amino acids. Trimming left V 3 bases short and J 2 bases short, with 9 bases between. This CDR3 reads CASSFPGATDTQYF. DNA for the CDR3: TGTGCCAGCAGTTTCCCGGGGGCCACAGATACGCAGTATTTT. Variable domain in full (rest from reference TRBV28 and TRBJ2-3): DVKVTQSSRYLVKRTGEKVFLECVQDMDHENMFWYRQDPGLGLRLIYFSYDVKMKEKGDIPEGYSVSREKKERFSLILESASTNQTSMYLCASSFPGATDTQYFGPGTRLTVL.

J is TRBJ2-3 and V is TRBV12-3 or TRBV12-4, with TRBD1 identical over 8 bases. V shed 5 bases, J shed 4 bases, and the junction held 5 bases outside the gene matches. CDR3 length: 14 amino acids. Written as DNA, the CDR3 is TGTGCCAGCAGTCCCAGGGGGCGAGCAGATACGCAGTATTTT. Its translation is CASSPRGRADTQYF.

This clonotype was counted a few times. The rearrangement uses TRBV24-1 and TRBJ2-4, with D perhaps TRBD2 (5 bases). Deletions cut 3 bases from V and 12 bases from J, with 20 bases between. The CDR3 consists of 15 residues. The V gene's germline CDR1 is KGHDR and CDR2 SFDVKD. The CDR3 spells CATSDRTQPLGTQYF. The CDR3 DNA reads as TGTGCCACCAGTGATCGGACTCAGCCCCTCGGTACTCAGTACTTC.

V gene TRBV6-1 combines with J gene TRBJ2-2; no reliable D call. Germline assignment: CDR1 MNHNS and CDR2 SASEGT. CDR3 length: 13 residues. V was shortened by 4 bases and J by 5 bases, with 8 bases between the two germline ends. CDR3 bases: TGTGCCAGCAGTGTAATGAGGACCGGGGAGCTGTTTTTT. Amino acid sequence: CASSVMRTGELFF.

V and J are TRBV5-1 and TRBJ2-2, with no clear D. CDR1 and CDR2 from the germline V gene are SGHRS and YFSETQ. V lost 5 bases to trimming and J lost 0 bases, with 8 bases between them. This CDR3 has 14 amino acids. Written as DNA, the CDR3 is TGCGCCAGCAGAACGGTTACGAACACCGGGGAGCTGTTTTTT. It is translated as CASRTVTNTGELFF.

This clonotype was seen a few times. V and J are TRBV12-3 or TRBV12-4 and TRBJ2-7, with 8 nucleotides matching TRBD1. V gave up 2 bases and J gave up 2 bases; unmatched junction bases: 11. The CDR3 contains 17 residues. CDR3 protein: CASSLTPRGQGPYEQYF. The CDR3 bases are TGTGCCAGCAGTTTAACACCTCGAGGACAGGGCCCCTACGAGCAGTACTTC.

Concerning this clonotype: One junction end does not reproduce the germline sequence, and a read error may be involved. This chain joins TRBV7-7 and TRBJ2-1; 9 bases agree with TRBD2. The CDR3 has 15 amino acids. Germline V gene sequence: CDR1 SSHAT, CDR2 FNYEAQ (reference sequence). The CDR3 loop is CASSPSGGINHEQFF. The CDR3, as DNA: TGTGCTAGCAGCCCGAGCGGGGGGATTAATCATGAGCAGTTCTTC.

The V call is TRBV29-1, the J call TRBJ2-2, with 12 bases identical to TRBD2. Germline V gene lookup returns CDR1 SQVTM and CDR2 ANQGSEA. The CDR3 consists of 14 residues. V shed 8 bases and J 8 bases; nucleotides not matched to a gene: 9. DNA for the CDR3: TGCAGCTCAGATAGACTAGCGGGGGTAGGGGAGCTGTTTTTT. Protein product: CSSDRLAGVGELFF.

This clonotype has only a few counts. This chain connects TRBV30 to TRBJ2-4; TRBD2 agrees at 7 bases. The germline gives CDR1 GTSNPN, CDR2 SVGIG (reference sequence). V was pared by 1 base and J by 5 bases, with 2 bases of the junction left unmatched. The CDR3 has 13 residues. In DNA, the CDR3 is TGTGCCTGGAGTGCCAGCGGGGAAAACATTCAGTACTTC. Its translation is CAWSASGENIQYF.

The chain employs TRBV20-1 and TRBJ2-1; D is unclear. V shed 0 bases and J shed 8 bases, with 8 bases lying between them. CDR1 and CDR2 from the germline V gene are DFQATT and SNEGSKA (reference sequence). This CDR3 spans 12 amino acids. The CDR3 DNA is TGCAGTGCTAGAGATACGGGTCATGAGCAGTTCTTC. This translates into CSARDTGHEQFF.

This clonotype appeared once. The chain uses TRBV12-3 or TRBV12-4 and TRBJ2-7; no reliable D call. Trimming shortened V by 6 bases and J by 6 bases, and 12 bases separated the two germline ends. The CDR3 contains 12 residues. Here the CDR3 DNA reads TGTGCCAGCAGGTCTACCCCGTCCGAGCAGTACTTC. This codes for CASRSTPSEQYF.

This clonotype has just a few counts. The V and J genes are TRBV20-1 and TRBJ1-2; D is ambiguous. This CDR3 is 13 amino acids long. Per germline, CDR1 DFQATT and CDR2 SNEGSKA (reference sequence). V was cut by 0 bases and J by 4 bases, with 9 bases left in between. In DNA form, the CDR3 reads TGCAGTGCTAGAGAGAACAGCCTCTATGGCTACACCTTC. Translated: CSARENSLYGYTF.